What follows are 27 T cell receptor beta chains derived from one specimen sequenced in a study of shared clonotypes between healthy human individuals. Assay used: immunoSEQ multiplex PCR; TCRdb lists only in-frame clones, some missing. Of some 650,000 clones detected, around 97% appear once; the ten largest clones hold around 0.058%. Sequenced input: naive CD4+ T cells sorted from blood. Subset in this sample: CD45RA+ positively selected. These receptors all come from a woman aged 25 to 39 in good health.

This sequence joins TRBV10-2 and TRBJ2-7; 9 bases agree with TRBD2. Germline V gene lookup returns CDR1 WSHSY and CDR2 SAAADI. The junction had 6 bases not matched to a gene; V was cut back by 2 bases and J by 7 bases. This CDR3 spans 14 amino acids. As DNA, the CDR3 is TGCGCCAGCAGTGAGAGGACTAGCGCACTTGAGCAGTACTTC. Its translation: CASSERTSALEQYF.

The CDR3 coding sequence is TGTGCCAGCAGCCCCAGGGAGACCCAGTACTTC. Translating gives CASSPRETQYF. The V and J genes are TRBV7-2 and TRBJ2-5; no definite D call. This CDR3 spans 11 amino acids. CDR1 is SGHTA, CDR2 FQGNSA, per germline. V was pared by 5 bases and J by 5 bases, with 6 bases between.

The V gene is TRBV11-2, the J gene TRBJ2-7, with 9 bases matching TRBD1. The germline CDR1 and CDR2 sequences are SGHAT and FQNNGV. The CDR3 spans 15 residues. The trim removed 1 base at V and 7 bases at J, leaving 8 bases unmatched. The CDR3 is CASSLGTGTGWEQYF. DNA for the CDR3: TGTGCCAGCAGCTTAGGAACCGGGACAGGGTGGGAGCAGTACTTC.

Here the CDR3 reads CASSLVDNEQFF. The CDR3 DNA reads TGTGCCAGCAGCTTAGTAGACAATGAGCAGTTCTTC. The chain employs TRBV7-9 and TRBJ2-1; unclear D gene. This CDR3 is built from 12 residues. Germline values: CDR1 SEHNR, CDR2 FQNEAQ (reference sequence). Trimming cost V 1 base and J 5 bases, with 3 bases left between them.

The chain combines TRBV11-2 with TRBJ2-1, with a tentative D call TRBD1 (5 bases). V was pared by 5 bases and J by 4 bases, with 15 bases between. CDR1 SGHAT and CDR2 FQNNGV come from the germline V gene. CDR3 length: 15 residues. The DNA of the CDR3 is TGTGCCAGCAGCCAAGGGGCTGATTCTTACAATGAGCAGTTCTTC. This sequence encodes CASSQGADSYNEQFF.

The chain has TRBV5-4 and TRBJ2-1, with TRBD2 matching over 7 bases. Trimming cost V 0 bases and J 6 bases; bases outside gene matches: 9. CDR1 is SGHNT and CDR2 is YYREEE in the germline V gene (reference sequence). CDR3 size: 16 residues. Here the CDR3 DNA reads TGTGCCAGCAGCTTGGGGTTGGGGGAGGGGTTCAATGAGCAGTTCTTC. As protein: CASSLGLGEGFNEQFF.

Turning to this clone: This sample includes further DNA sequences coding for the same CDR3. The chain couples TRBV5-1 to TRBJ2-7; 10 bases fit TRBD2. With V trimmed by 1 base and J by 0 bases, 1 base remained unmatched. The CDR3 contains 15 residues. Germline V gene data show CDR1 as SGHRS and CDR2 as YFSETQ. The CDR3 sequence: CASSLTSGDSYEQYF. CDR3 nucleotides: TGCGCCAGCAGCTTGACTAGCGGGGACTCCTACGAGCAGTACTTC.

The chain uses TRBV6-1 and TRBJ2-3, with 8 bases fitting TRBD1. CDR1 and CDR2 (germline): MNHNS, SASEGT. The V segment lost 7 bases and the J segment 1 base; nucleotides outside the gene matches: 4. This CDR3 has 14 residues. The CDR3, as DNA: TGTGCCAGCACCCAGGGGGCCGGCACAGATACGCAGTATTTT. It codes for CASTQGAGTDTQYF.

The chain links TRBV4-1 to TRBJ2-6; no firm D call. The germline V gene encodes CDR1 MGHRA and CDR2 YSYEKL. With 1 base removed from V and 0 bases from J, the gap between germline ends came to 19 bases. This CDR3 has 20 amino acids. The CDR3 reads CASSQVTSLRLYSGANVLTF. The CDR3 DNA sequence: TGCGCCAGCAGCCAAGTAACTTCTCTACGCCTATACTCTGGGGCCAACGTCCTGACTTTC.

The chain joins TRBV30 to TRBJ2-7; 9 nucleotides match TRBD2. With 5 bases clipped from V and 4 bases from J, the junction kept 0 bases outside the gene matches. This CDR3 has 11 residues. Looked up from germline, CDR1 is GTSNPN and CDR2 is SVGIG (reference sequence). The CDR3 coding sequence is TGTGCCTGGGGACTAGCGTACGAGCAGTACTTC. Translating it yields CAWGLAYEQYF. The full variable domain, with the rest looked up from reference TRBV30 and TRBJ2-7, is SQTIHQWPATLVQPVGSPLSLECTVEGTSNPNLYWYRQAAGRGLQLLFYSVGIGQISSEVPQNLSASRPQDRQFILSSKKLLLSDSGFYLCAWGLAYEQYFGPGTRLTVT.

This chain links TRBV7-9 with TRBJ2-6; D is unclear. Germline CDR1 is SEHNR and CDR2 is FQNEAQ (reference sequence). This CDR3 spans 17 amino acids. The V end lost 3 bases, the J end lost 1 base, and 13 bases lay between the germline ends. The CDR3 protein is CASSFSGGVSGANVLTF. The CDR3 nucleotides are TGTGCCAGCAGCTTTTCAGGTGGTGTGTCTGGGGCCAACGTCCTGACTTTC.

The sample holds one count of this clone. The chain joins TRBV10-3 to TRBJ1-1; D uncertain. Trimming pared 7 bases from V and 1 base from J, leaving 10 bases between. In germline, CDR1 is ENHRY, CDR2 SYGVKD. CDR3 length: 13 residues. The CDR3 sequence is CAINRRENTEAFF. CDR3 nucleotides: TGTGCCATCAACCGGCGGGAGAACACTGAAGCTTTCTTT.

The chain couples TRBV13 to TRBJ2-7; perhaps D is TRBD1 or TRBD2 (5 bases each). CDR3 length equals 14 residues. Germline assignment: CDR1 PRHDT and CDR2 FYEKMQ (reference sequence). Between the trimmed V and J ends, which lost 5 bases and 3 bases, there was a span of 14 bases. CDR3 bases: TGTGCCAGCAGCAGGGACCGCACATACTACGAGCAGTACTTC. It codes for CASSRDRTYYEQYF. Full variable domain (missing parts from reference TRBV13 and TRBJ2-7): AAGVIQSPRHLIKEKRETATLKCYPIPRHDTVYWYQQGPGQDPQFLISFYEKMQSDKGSIPDRFSAQQFSDYHSELNMSSLELGDSALYFCASSRDRTYYEQYFGPGTRLTVT.

This clone was detected only once. V is TRBV28 and J is TRBJ1-2; 9 nucleotides align to TRBD1. V was clipped by 3 bases and J by 2 bases; unmatched bases: 10. The CDR3 consists of 17 residues. Germline CDR1 is MDHEN and CDR2 is SYDVKM. The CDR3 sequence: CASSLWGYRGPNYGYTF. The CDR3 DNA follows: TGTGCCAGCAGTTTGTGGGGGTACAGGGGGCCCAACTATGGCTACACCTTC.

The chain carries TRBV28 and TRBJ2-3; D uncertain. The CDR3 runs to 14 residues. Per germline, CDR1 MDHEN and CDR2 SYDVKM. The V end was cut by 4 bases, the J end by 0 bases, with 8 bases between. CDR3 protein: CASSSNWSTDTQYF. DNA for the CDR3: TGTGCCAGCAGTTCTAACTGGAGCACAGATACGCAGTATTTT.

J is TRBJ2-5 and V is TRBV2; D perhaps matches TRBD2 (6 bases). The germline V gene encodes CDR1 SNHLY and CDR2 FYNNEI. The CDR3 covers 15 residues. Deletions cut 7 bases from V and 2 bases from J, with 17 bases between. The CDR3 loop is CASNRLGARQETQYF. DNA for the CDR3: TGTGCCAGCAATAGACTAGGGGCTCGACAAGAGACCCAGTACTTC.

CDR3 sequence (DNA): TGTGCCAGCAGTTACCAGGGAATCACAGATACGCAGTATTTT. Encoded protein: CASSYQGITDTQYF. This chain links TRBV6-5 with TRBJ2-3; tentatively, D is TRBD1 (5 bases). The CDR3 totals 14 residues. Trimming removed 2 bases at V and 2 bases at J, with 8 bases between. Looked up from germline, CDR1 is MNHEY and CDR2 is SVGAGI.

V and J are TRBV6-1 and TRBJ1-3; no clear D. This CDR3 comprises 14 residues. Germline CDR1 MNHNS, CDR2 SASEGT. V lost 6 bases and J 0 bases, leaving 9 bases between the germline ends. CDR3: CASSTVNSGNTIYF. The CDR3 nucleotides read TGTGCCAGCAGCACAGTGAACTCTGGAAACACCATATATTTT.

This sequence joins TRBV7-8 and TRBJ1-2; 7 bases are a match to TRBD1. Trimming removed 5 bases from V and 4 bases from J; junction bases left unmatched: 10. In germline, CDR1 is SGHVS, CDR2 FQNEAQ. There are 15 residues in the CDR3. The CDR3 is CASSLSGTEAYGYTF. CDR3 sequence (DNA): TGTGCCAGCAGCCTCTCCGGGACAGAAGCCTATGGCTACACCTTC.

The rearrangement joins TRBV10-3 to TRBJ2-7, with 7 bases lining up with TRBD2. The CDR3 runs to 17 residues. The V gene's germline CDR1 is ENHRY and CDR2 SYGVKD. V shed 5 bases, J shed 2 bases, and the junction held 15 bases outside the gene matches. For the CDR3, the DNA is TGTGCCATCAGTAATGTAGCACCGGCTAGCGGACCCTACGAGCAGTACTTC. It yields the protein CAISNVAPASGPYEQYF.

This sequence joins TRBV5-4 and TRBJ2-3; no reliable D call. V was cut by 4 bases and J by 3 bases, with 9 bases left in between. The CDR3 totals 13 residues. Germline CDR1 reads SGHNT; CDR2 reads YYREEE (reference sequence). The CDR3 protein is CASSQVLTDTQYF. The CDR3 DNA reads TGTGCCAGCAGCCAAGTCTTAACAGATACGCAGTATTTT.

The chain links TRBV7-9 to TRBJ1-5; D perhaps matches TRBD1 (6 bases). V was pared by 2 bases and J by 4 bases, with 15 bases between. Germline CDR1 reads SEHNR; CDR2 reads FQNEAQ (reference sequence). This CDR3 comprises 16 residues. The CDR3 here is CASSLILGGGNQPQHF. The CDR3 bases are TGTGCCAGCAGCTTAATTTTGGGAGGGGGTAATCAGCCCCAGCATTTT.

The V call is TRBV2, the J call TRBJ2-5; D is perhaps TRBD1 (6 bases). The CDR3 has 13 residues. Germline loops: CDR1 SNHLY, CDR2 FYNNEI. V was clipped by 6 bases and J by 5 bases, with 13 bases between them. The CDR3 DNA reads as TGTGCCAGCAGCCGGGACAAGGAGGAGACCCAGTACTTC. This sequence encodes CASSRDKEETQYF.

The rearrangement links TRBV18 to TRBJ2-7; TRBD2 is a possible D gene (7 bases). CDR1 is KGHSH and CDR2 is LQKENI in the germline V gene. The CDR3 is 15 amino acids. V lost 2 bases to trimming and J lost 4 bases, with 15 bases between them. The CDR3 region is CASSPIQGLNYEQYF. The CDR3 DNA reads TGTGCCAGCTCACCAATACAGGGACTAAATTACGAGCAGTACTTC.

The CDR3 is CASSLRGPGTSGVYEQYF. CDR3 nucleotide sequence: TGTGCCAGCAGTTTAAGGGGTCCAGGGACTAGCGGCGTCTACGAGCAGTACTTC. The rearrangement joins TRBV27 to TRBJ2-7; 11 positions agree with TRBD2. CDR3 size: 18 residues. V shed 2 bases, J shed 3 bases, and the junction held 12 bases outside the gene matches. The germline CDR1 and CDR2 sequences are MNHEY and SMNVEV (reference sequence).

The chain carries TRBV7-9 and TRBJ2-1; D remains unclear. The CDR3 extends over 14 amino acids. V shed 5 bases and J shed 6 bases, with 14 bases lying between them. Germline V gives CDR1 SEHNR, CDR2 FQNEAQ (reference sequence). CDR3 sequence reads: CASSRQARFNEQFF. The CDR3 nucleotides read TGTGCCAGCAGCCGCCAGGCCCGATTCAATGAGCAGTTCTTC.

The chain recombines TRBV5-1 with TRBJ1-2, with TRBD1 matching over 10 bases. V lost 4 bases to trimming and J lost 8 bases; unmatched junction nucleotides: 8. There are 14 residues in the CDR3. The germline V gene has CDR1 SGHRS and CDR2 YFSETQ. The CDR3 DNA follows: TGCGCCAGCAGCCCACAGACAGGGGGCGGGGGCTACACCTTC. Its translation is CASSPQTGGGGYTF.